This T cell receptor beta chain was sequenced for a study of vaccination and CD4 T cells after COVID-19. The treatment was: approximately nine-day PBMC culture with coronavirus spike peptide pools or control peptides (ViraFEST assay). Trimming removed 2 bases at V and 5 bases at J, with 15 bases between. Looked up from germline, CDR1 is DFQATT and CDR2 is SNEGSKA (reference sequence). This CDR3 has 14 amino acids. Comments on this clonotype: The antigen remains unidentified.

Cultured CD4+ T cell DNA underwent sequencing with the Oncomine TCR Beta short-read assay. TCRdb re-called the PCR reads through MiXCR, storing one row per CDR3 protein. The repertoire holds about 21,000 distinct CDR3 sequences, with about 44% as singletons. The specimen was CD4+ T cells from blood, cultured in vitro, collected before SARS-CoV-2 vaccination. The V and J genes are TRBV20-1 and TRBJ1-2; D gene ambiguous. The TCR comes from a human donor who had recovered from COVID-19. Here the CDR3 reads CSARRGQDEYGYTF. The CDR3 DNA sequence: TGCAGTGCTAGACGGGGTCAAGATGAATATGGCTACACCTTC.